The T cell receptor (beta chain) under discussion was sequenced for a study of identical twins. Study-wide results and caveats: Insertions ran lower in abundant cord blood beta clonotypes, though not in memory repertoires. Excess sharing between twins was weaker in beta out-of-frame sequences.

Template switching added a universal primer site, and cDNA bore unique molecular identifiers. MiXCR, run by TCRdb on the 5' RACE reads, gives a single entry per CDR3 protein. The repertoire includes roughly 470,000 distinct CDR3 sequences, 14% of them detected once, and approximately 0.98% sits in the top ten. The CDR3 loop spans 17 amino acids. Trimming at V came to 11 bases and at J to 3 bases, leaving 21 bases not matched to a gene. Germline V gene sequence: CDR1 SGHAT, CDR2 FQDESV (reference sequence). The sample holds a few counts of this clonotype. Its antigen is unidentified. The same sample was also used in a study of yellow fever vaccine responses in identical twins. In that study: After vaccination, twins' T cell response reportedly seemed partly convergent, partly personalized.

This receptor was obtained from a woman between 18 and 29 years old in good health. V and J are TRBV11-1 and TRBJ2-5, with TRBD1 matching over 7 bases. The specimen was CD4+ T cells sorted from blood. The CDR3 coding sequence is TGTGCCTTACGACGCTCCGGGACAGAGTTTACTAAAGAGACCCAGTACTTC. Amino acid sequence: CALRRSGTEFTKETQYF.